This T cell receptor (beta chain) emerged from a study of cytomegalovirus exposure and HLA in healthy donors. Study at large: In a previous analysis, nearly 120 million unique TCR beta sequences were found from 170 million or so T cells.

The CDR3 loop spans 15 amino acids. Losses at the gene ends were 5 bases for V and 1 base for J; bases not matched to a gene: 5. Germline CDR1 reads SGHRS; CDR2 reads YFSETQ. The PCR was carried out with 60 Vbeta primers and 13 Jbeta primers. Profiling relied on immunoSEQ multiplex PCR, and the TCRdb table lists in-frame clones only, not all of them. The table has 99,000 or so clones, approximately 80% seen once; the top ten hold roughly 4.9%. In the case of this clone: The antigen is unknown.

General study points: Listed as cytomegalovirus-associated were 150 or so TCR beta chains.

This receptor was obtained from a woman aged 18-29 years in good health and CMV-seropositive. The V call is TRBV5-1, the J call TRBJ2-7; 11 positions agree with TRBD2. The material sequenced was PBMCs. CDR3 coding DNA: TGCGCCAGCAGAGAAGGGACTAGCGGATCCTACGAGCAGTACTTC. Its protein is CASREGTSGSYEQYF.